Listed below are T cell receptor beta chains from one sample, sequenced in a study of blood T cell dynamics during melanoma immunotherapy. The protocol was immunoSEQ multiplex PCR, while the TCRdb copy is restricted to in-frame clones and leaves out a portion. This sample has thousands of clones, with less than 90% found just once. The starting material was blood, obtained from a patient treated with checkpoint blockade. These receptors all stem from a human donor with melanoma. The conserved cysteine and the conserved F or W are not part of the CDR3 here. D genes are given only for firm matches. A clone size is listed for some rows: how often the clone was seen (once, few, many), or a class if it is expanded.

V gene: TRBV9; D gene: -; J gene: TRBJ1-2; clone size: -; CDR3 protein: ASSVGASLSVRGYT
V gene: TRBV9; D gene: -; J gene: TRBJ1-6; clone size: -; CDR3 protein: ASSVGDRSPLH
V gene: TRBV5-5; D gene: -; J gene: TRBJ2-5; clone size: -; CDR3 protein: ASSQSETQY
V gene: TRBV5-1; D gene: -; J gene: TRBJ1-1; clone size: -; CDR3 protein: ASSLVPSGGEAF
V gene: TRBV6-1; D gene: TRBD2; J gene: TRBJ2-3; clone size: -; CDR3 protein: ASSEQTSGADTQY
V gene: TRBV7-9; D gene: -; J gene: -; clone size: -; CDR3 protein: ASSLGGVMYEQY
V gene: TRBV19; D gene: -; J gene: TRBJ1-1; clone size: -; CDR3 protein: ASGHGGGTEAF
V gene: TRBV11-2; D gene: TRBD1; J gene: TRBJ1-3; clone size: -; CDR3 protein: ASSLGFAGQTIY
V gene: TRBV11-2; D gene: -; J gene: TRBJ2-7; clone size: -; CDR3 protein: ASSLGFYLRGPYEQY
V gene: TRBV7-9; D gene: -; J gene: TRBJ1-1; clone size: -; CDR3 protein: ASSLARNRYTEAF
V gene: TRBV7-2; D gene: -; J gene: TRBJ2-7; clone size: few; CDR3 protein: ASSSQNYEQY
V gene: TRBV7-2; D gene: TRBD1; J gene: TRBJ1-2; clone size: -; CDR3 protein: ASSLPGRGRDGYT
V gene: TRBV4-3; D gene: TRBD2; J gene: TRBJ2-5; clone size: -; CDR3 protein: ASSQEPSGGTFGETQY